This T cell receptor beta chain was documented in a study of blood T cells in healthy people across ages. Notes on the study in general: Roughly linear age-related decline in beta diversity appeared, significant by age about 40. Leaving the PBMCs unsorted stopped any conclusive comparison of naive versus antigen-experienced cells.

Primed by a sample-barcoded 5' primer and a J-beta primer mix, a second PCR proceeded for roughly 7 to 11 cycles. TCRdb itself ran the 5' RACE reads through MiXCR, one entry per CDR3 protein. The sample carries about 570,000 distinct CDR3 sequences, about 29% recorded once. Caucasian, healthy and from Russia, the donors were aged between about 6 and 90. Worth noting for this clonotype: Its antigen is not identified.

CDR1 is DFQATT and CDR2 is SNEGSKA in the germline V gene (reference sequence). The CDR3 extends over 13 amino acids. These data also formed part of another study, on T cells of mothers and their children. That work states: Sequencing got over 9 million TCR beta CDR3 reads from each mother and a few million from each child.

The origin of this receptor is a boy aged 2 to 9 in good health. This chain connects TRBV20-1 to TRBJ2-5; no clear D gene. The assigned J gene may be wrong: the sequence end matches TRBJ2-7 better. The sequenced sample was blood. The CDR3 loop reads CSARLYRDYEQYF. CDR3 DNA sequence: TGCAGTGCTAGATTGTACAGAGACTACGAGCAGTACTTC.